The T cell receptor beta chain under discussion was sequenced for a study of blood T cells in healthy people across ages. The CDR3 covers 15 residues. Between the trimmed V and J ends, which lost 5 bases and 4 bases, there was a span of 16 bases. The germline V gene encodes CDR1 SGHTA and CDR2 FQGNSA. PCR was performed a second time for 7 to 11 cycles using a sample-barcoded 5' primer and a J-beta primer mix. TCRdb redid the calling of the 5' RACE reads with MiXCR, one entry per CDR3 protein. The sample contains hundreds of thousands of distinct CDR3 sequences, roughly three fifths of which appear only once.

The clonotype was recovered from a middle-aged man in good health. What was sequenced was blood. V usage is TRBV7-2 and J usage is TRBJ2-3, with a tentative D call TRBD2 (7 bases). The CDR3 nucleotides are TGTGCCAGCAGCACCGCGGGGGCCCGGGCAGATACGCAGTATTTT. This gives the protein CASSTAGARADTQYF.